The clone carrying this T cell receptor beta chain was detected many times. Its antigen remains unknown. The data were obtained in a study of T-cell memory formation after mild COVID-19. Study-level points and caveats: Some clones that responded were present in memory (sampled pre-infection), which suggests cross-reactive memory joined.

V was pared by 4 bases and J by 4 bases, with 6 bases of the junction left unmatched. The CDR3 is 14 residues long. In germline, CDR1 is SGHRS, CDR2 YFSETQ. TCR alpha and TCR beta cDNA libraries carrying sample barcodes and UMIs came from 5'RACE with constant-segment primers. TCRdb re-called the 5' RACE reads through MiXCR, storing one row per CDR3 protein. The sample has 200,000 to 250,000 distinct CDR3 sequences, over 9.5% seen once. The rearrangement links TRBV5-1 to TRBJ2-7, with 9 bases fitting TRBD1. The sequenced material came from PBMCs or a T cell subset sorted from them (not recorded which). The sequence was collected from a young man who had mild COVID-19 (a few samples of this study predate the infection). Cell type and time point are not known. The CDR3 DNA reads as TGCGCCAGCAGCCCGGGACAGGGAGTTTACGAGCAGTACTTC. Protein: CASSPGQGVYEQYF.